What follows are 4 T cell receptor beta chains derived from one specimen sequenced in a study of OX40 agonist ivuxolimab in advanced cancers. Some clones are missing from TCRdb's copy, which holds only in-frame ones; the method was immunoSEQ multiplex PCR. The data hold about 31,000 clones, with approximately 86% observed a single time. Sequences were derived from CD4+ or CD8+ T cells sorted from blood, sampled in a trial of the OX40 agonist ivuxolimab. The receptors were sampled from an adult with an advanced solid tumor such as melanoma, head and neck, liver or kidney cancer.

V is TRBV5-1 and J is TRBJ2-1, with 11 bases fitting TRBD2. Germline V lookup: CDR1 SGHRS, CDR2 YFSETQ. Losses at the gene ends were 6 bases for V and 9 bases for J; bases not matched to a gene: 2. The CDR3 totals 12 residues. Here the CDR3 reads CASMLAGGEQFF. The CDR3 DNA reads as TGCGCCAGCATGCTAGCGGGAGGTGAGCAGTTCTTC.

V and J are TRBV28 and TRBJ2-3; the D gene is possibly TRBD1 (5 bases). Trimming left V 5 bases short and J 2 bases short, with 14 bases between. Germline V gives CDR1 MDHEN, CDR2 SYDVKM. The CDR3 is 15 residues long. CDR3 amino acids: CASSQGYQSTDTQYF. DNA of the CDR3: TGTGCCAGCAGTCAGGGATATCAATCCACAGATACGCAGTATTTT.

This chain joins TRBV7-8 and TRBJ2-3, with TRBD2 identical over 13 bases. This CDR3 is 21 amino acids long. CDR1 is SGHVS, CDR2 FQNEAQ, per germline. Losses at the gene ends were 1 base for V and 2 bases for J; bases not matched to a gene: 15. Here the CDR3 DNA reads TGTGCCAGCAGCTTAGTAGTTGGGACTAGCGGGACCGGTCTCACCACAGATACGCAGTATTTT. Translation gives CASSLVVGTSGTGLTTDTQYF. The complete variable domain, with remaining parts taken from reference TRBV7-8 and TRBJ2-3, reads GAGVSQSPRYKVAKRGQDVALRCDPISGHVSLFWYQQALGQGPEFLTYFQNEAQLDKSGLPSDRFFAERPEGSVSTLKIQRTQQEDSAVYLCASSLVVGTSGTGLTTDTQYFGPGTRLTVL.

This clone was counted a single time. This chain links TRBV27 with TRBJ2-7, with D maybe TRBD2 (6 bases). V lost 3 bases and J 7 bases, leaving 19 bases between the germline ends. The CDR3 has 15 residues. Germline CDR1 is MNHEY and CDR2 is SMNVEV (reference sequence). In nucleotides, the CDR3 is TGTGCCAGCAGTTTGCCCCGGGAGATGTCGGGAGAGCAGTACTTC. Translating it yields CASSLPREMSGEQYF.